The 21 T cell receptor beta chains reported below all come from one sample, sequenced in a study of blood T cell repertoires in COVID-19 (dated by TCRdb to between 2020 and 2021). The library was made by the immunoSEQ multiplex PCR assay. In TCRdb, the immuneACCESS table is reduced to in-frame sequences with V and J assigned. These tables do not hold every clone; where another copy was compared, an unresolved V gene accounts for under half, and the others remain unexplained. The table for this sample lists hundreds of thousands of clones; about 85% of them were counted only once. The ten largest account for around 3% of the sample. Sequenced sample: peripheral blood. These receptors were obtained from a man aged 18 to 30 with active or convalescent COVID-19.

The rearrangement joins TRBV27 to TRBJ1-5; 9 nucleotides match TRBD1. The ends lost 5 bases at V and 3 bases at J; junction bases unmatched: 5. Germline-derived CDR1 and CDR2 are MNHEY and SMNVEV (reference sequence). The CDR3 has 15 residues. The CDR3 DNA follows: TGTGCCAGCAGTCCTGGACAGGGGTTCAATCAGCCCCAGCATTTT. Translating it yields CASSPGQGFNQPQHF.

The J gene is TRBJ1-6, the V gene TRBV9; D is ambiguous. The CDR3 consists of 14 residues. Germline V gene sequence: CDR1 SGDLS, CDR2 YYNGEE. The V end was cut by 5 bases, the J end by 7 bases, with 13 bases between. CDR3 bases: TGTGCCAGCAGTAAGGAACAGAGAAATTCACCCCTCCACTTT. Its translation: CASSKEQRNSPLHF.

This rearrangement joins TRBV11-2 to TRBJ1-1; D call uncertain. Trimming left V 5 bases short and J 6 bases short, with 10 bases between. There are 12 residues in the CDR3. Germline-derived CDR1 and CDR2 are SGHAT and FQNNGV. CDR3 bases: TGTGCCAGCAGCCGTGTTGCAGCTGAAGCTTTCTTT. Its protein product is CASSRVAAEAFF.

V gene TRBV6-6 combines with J gene TRBJ1-2, with D maybe TRBD1 (5 bases). Per germline, CDR1 MNHNY and CDR2 SVGAGI (reference sequence). The CDR3 is 14 amino acids. V was trimmed by 6 bases and J by 2 bases, leaving 13 bases between them. This chain's CDR3 is CASRHQGQNYGYTF. The CDR3 bases are TGTGCCAGCAGGCATCAGGGTCAAAACTATGGCTACACCTTC.

The chain is built from TRBV7-2 and TRBJ1-4; no definite D call. Trimming removed 3 bases from V and 2 bases from J, with 10 bases in between. CDR1 SGHTA and CDR2 FQGNSA come from the germline V gene. There are 15 residues in the CDR3. The CDR3 DNA reads as TGTGCCAGCAGCTTCGGAAGACTGACTAATGAAAAACTGTTTTTT. This translates into CASSFGRLTNEKLFF.

This chain joins TRBV3-1 (or the pseudogene TRBV3-2) and TRBJ1-6; no reliable D call. V gave up 1 base and J gave up 7 bases, with 8 bases separating them. The CDR3 covers 14 residues. CDR1 and CDR2 (germline): LGHDT, YNNKEL (reference sequence). CDR3 bases: TGTGCCAGCAGCCAAGTTGGTGGCAATTCACCCCTCCACTTT. Amino acids: CASSQVGGNSPLHF.

This clone was detected once. V is TRBV28 and J is TRBJ1-5; TRBD1 is a possible D gene (6 bases). The V gene's germline CDR1 is MDHEN and CDR2 SYDVKM. This CDR3 contains 15 residues. Trimming pared 4 bases from V and 6 bases from J, leaving 16 bases between. CDR3 DNA sequence: TGTGCCAGCAGTTCCTACCGTCAGGGGATTCAGCCCCAGCATTTT. This encodes CASSSYRQGIQPQHF.

V usage is TRBV6-5 and J usage is TRBJ1-2; D is possibly TRBD1 (5 bases). V lost 3 bases and J 7 bases, leaving 18 bases between the germline ends. In germline, CDR1 is MNHEY, CDR2 SVGAGI. This CDR3 region has 15 residues. CDR3 residues: CASSYLRGGASGYTF. CDR3 DNA: TGTGCCAGCAGTTATCTGCGGGGAGGGGCCTCTGGCTACACCTTC.

The V and J genes are TRBV6-1 and TRBJ1-1; the match to TRBD1 covers 9 bases. V dropped 5 bases and J dropped 6; count of bases not matched to a gene: 10. The CDR3 has 15 amino acids. The germline CDR1 and CDR2 sequences are MNHNS and SASEGT. The CDR3 DNA sequence: TGTGCCAGCAGTTTCGTTGGGACAGGGAAGCCTGAAGCTTTCTTT. Translated: CASSFVGTGKPEAFF.

This chain links TRBV9 with TRBJ1-2, with unresolved D. This CDR3 region has 15 residues. V lost 0 bases and J lost 1, with 10 bases in between. Germline CDR1 and CDR2: SGDLS and YYNGEE. The CDR3 DNA follows: TGTGCCAGCAGCGTAGATGGCGGAAGTAACTATGGCTACACCTTC. This gives the protein CASSVDGGSNYGYTF.

This clone was recorded once. The rearrangement joins TRBV5-1 to TRBJ1-1; D is unresolved. CDR3 size: 17 residues. Trimming left V 4 bases short and J 5 bases short, with 24 bases between. The germline CDR1 and CDR2 sequences are SGHRS and YFSETQ. The CDR3, as DNA: TGCGCCAGCAGCCCCGGGGATGGAGTGAGGGCCCAAACTGAAGCTTTCTTT. It is translated as CASSPGDGVRAQTEAFF.

For this clone: The germline gene is not matched at one end of the junction; a read error may be the cause. The chain couples TRBV14 to TRBJ1-6; tentative D call: TRBD1 (5 bases). The length of the CDR3 is 17 residues. Per germline, CDR1 SGHDN and CDR2 FVKESK. DNA for the CDR3: TGTGCCAGCAGCCTCCGACAGACGGCAGGGTATACTTCACCCCTCCACTTT. Its translation: CASSLRQTAGYTSPLHF.

The chain employs TRBV19 and TRBJ2-7, with D unclear. Trimming took off 4 bases at V and 7 bases at J, with 14 bases between the two ends. Germline V lookup: CDR1 LNHDA, CDR2 SQIVND (reference sequence). The CDR3 is 13 residues long. CDR3 region: CASSRISGEEQYF. DNA of the CDR3: TGTGCCAGTAGTAGGATTTCTGGAGAGGAGCAGTACTTC.

CDR3 sequence reads: CANTGTATIYEQYF. DNA for the CDR3: TGTGCCAACACGGGCACCGCAACGATCTACGAGCAGTACTTC. The chain employs TRBV7-9 and TRBJ2-7; D remains unclear. The CDR3 spans 14 residues. Germline-derived CDR1 and CDR2 are SEHNR and FQNEAQ (reference sequence). Trimming pared 10 bases from V and 3 bases from J, leaving 19 bases between.

This clone was found a few times. This sequence joins TRBV10-3 and TRBJ2-1; 8 positions agree with TRBD2. The V segment lost 7 bases and the J segment 0 bases; nucleotides outside the gene matches: 8. Germline-derived CDR1 and CDR2 are ENHRY and SYGVKD. The CDR3 totals 16 residues. CDR3 sequence reads: CAITDSGKSSYNEQFF. CDR3 nucleotide sequence: TGTGCCATCACCGATAGCGGGAAGAGCTCCTACAATGAGCAGTTCTTC.

V and J are TRBV28 and TRBJ2-2, with a weak D call TRBD2 (6 bases). The V and J ends lost 8 bases and 1 base respectively, with 11 bases between them. The CDR3 has 14 residues. CDR1 is MDHEN, CDR2 SYDVKM, per germline. Here the CDR3 reads CASLGSQNTGELFF. CDR3 nucleotides: TGTGCCAGCCTCGGGAGCCAGAACACCGGGGAGCTGTTTTTT.

This chain connects TRBV10-2 to TRBJ2-1; 8 nucleotides match TRBD2. Looked up from germline, CDR1 is WSHSY and CDR2 is SAAADI. V trimming: 8 bases; J trimming: 0 bases; junction bases outside the gene matches: 0. The CDR3 sequence is 13 residues long. Here the CDR3 DNA reads TGCGCCAGCGGGACTAGCTCCTACAATGAGCAGTTCTTC. It specifies CASGTSSYNEQFF.

The V call is TRBV7-9, the J call TRBJ2-3, with D perhaps matching TRBD2 (5 bases). CDR3 length: 14 residues. Trimming took 5 bases from V and 1 from J, leaving 10 bases between them. Germline-derived CDR1 and CDR2 are SEHNR and FQNEAQ (reference sequence). The chain's CDR3 is CASSPRTGTDTQYF. The DNA of the CDR3 is TGTGCCAGCAGCCCCCGGACTGGCACAGATACGCAGTATTTT.

The chain links TRBV13 to TRBJ1-2; TRBD1 matches 8 bases. Germline V gene sequence: CDR1 PRHDT, CDR2 FYEKMQ (reference sequence). The CDR3 runs to 14 residues. With 5 bases clipped from V and 4 bases from J, the junction kept 6 bases outside the gene matches. The CDR3 region is CASSPGGTGYGYTF. The CDR3 DNA reads as TGTGCCAGCAGCCCAGGGGGGACAGGCTATGGCTACACCTTC.

This chain joins TRBV27 and TRBJ2-3, with 7 bases that match TRBD1. Germline V gives CDR1 MNHEY, CDR2 SMNVEV (reference sequence). The CDR3 contains 16 residues. The junction had 8 bases not matched to a gene; V was cut back by 5 bases and J by 0 bases. CDR3 protein: CASSIRTGLSTDTQYF. CDR3 nucleotides: TGTGCCAGCAGTATACGGACAGGCCTGAGCACAGATACGCAGTATTTT.

The chain is built from TRBV7-8 and TRBJ1-2; D gene uncertain. Germline V lookup: CDR1 SGHVS, CDR2 FQNEAQ. This CDR3 spans 14 amino acids. With 0 bases removed from V and 2 bases from J, the gap between germline ends came to 7 bases. CDR3 in amino acids: CASSLARRNYGYTF. As DNA, the CDR3 is TGTGCCAGCAGCTTAGCTCGGAGGAACTATGGCTACACCTTC.